What follows are 19 T cell receptor beta chains derived from one specimen sequenced in a study of patients and donors after allogeneic stem cell transplantation. Using its own MiXCR run on the RT-PCR reads, TCRdb lists one record per CDR3 protein. The sample consists of about a million distinct CDR3 sequences, under 20% of them appearing once. Sequenced sample: blood, either unsorted or a sorted T cell fraction (not recorded which). Receptors were obtained from a human donor who was either an allogeneic HSCT recipient or a stem cell or donor lymphocyte infusion donor (not recorded which). It is not recorded whose cells these are; they may come from a transplant donor.

The J gene is TRBJ2-2, the V gene TRBV7-2, with 7 bases identical to TRBD1. The CDR3 is 15 residues long. Per germline, CDR1 SGHTA and CDR2 FQGNSA. Trimming at V came to 7 bases and at J to 0 bases, leaving 5 bases not matched to a gene. This CDR3 is CASTMTGSNTGELFF. CDR3 in DNA: TGTGCCAGCACCATGACAGGGTCGAACACCGGGGAGCTGTTTTTT.

Only a few counts were recorded for this clonotype. The chain joins TRBV11-1 to TRBJ2-2; the match to TRBD2 covers 13 bases. Germline assignment: CDR1 SGHAT and CDR2 FQDESV (reference sequence). The junction had 7 bases not matched to a gene; V was cut back by 0 bases and J by 0 bases. The CDR3 loop spans 20 amino acids. This chain's CDR3 is CASSLALTSGRKANTGELFF. CDR3 sequence (DNA): TGTGCCAGCAGCTTAGCGTTGACTAGCGGGAGGAAGGCGAACACCGGGGAGCTGTTTTTT.

The gene calls are TRBV19 and TRBJ2-1; TRBD2 aligns across 10 bases. J gave up 5 bases and V 4 bases, and 8 bases lay outside the gene matches. Germline-derived CDR1 and CDR2 are LNHDA and SQIVND (reference sequence). The CDR3 runs to 16 residues. The CDR3 loop reads CASSTTGTSVDNEQFF. CDR3 DNA: TGTGCCAGTAGTACAACCGGGACTAGCGTAGACAATGAGCAGTTCTTC. Full variable domain (outside the CDR3, taken from reference TRBV19 and TRBJ2-1): DGGITQSPKYLFRKEGQNVTLSCEQNLNHDAMYWYRQDPGQGLRLIYYSQIVNDFQKGDIAEGYSVSREKKESFPLTVTSAQKNPTAFYLCASSTTGTSVDNEQFFGPGTRLTVL.

The chain carries TRBV11-1 and TRBJ2-5, with 8 positions matching TRBD1. The CDR3 has 15 amino acids. CDR1 and CDR2 (germline): SGHAT, FQDESV (reference sequence). V lost 5 bases to trimming and J lost 5 bases; unmatched junction nucleotides: 10. CDR3 nucleotides: TGTGCCAGCAGCCTCGACAGGGGCGCGGGGGAGACCCAGTACTTC. Translated: CASSLDRGAGETQYF.

CDR3 loop: CSGERTGSYNEQFF. The CDR3 coding sequence is TGCAGTGGGGAGAGGACAGGATCCTACAATGAGCAGTTCTTC. The chain has TRBV20-1 and TRBJ2-1; 7 bases are a match to TRBD1. The CDR3 has 14 residues. Germline V CDR1 and CDR2: DFQATT, SNEGSKA (reference sequence). V lost 7 bases, J lost 1 base, and 7 bases stayed unmatched.

The V gene is TRBV7-9, the J gene TRBJ2-1; 11 bases agree with TRBD2. The germline V gene encodes CDR1 SEHNR and CDR2 FQNEAQ (reference sequence). The junction had 12 bases not matched to a gene; V was cut back by 5 bases and J by 9 bases. There are 16 residues in the CDR3. The CDR3 DNA sequence: TGTGCCAGCAGCGACCTGACTAGCGGGATTGGGAGTGAGCAGTTCTTC. Translating it yields CASSDLTSGIGSEQFF.

This clonotype was picked up many times. The V and J genes are TRBV4-1 and TRBJ1-6; D gene uncertain. V shed 4 bases and J shed 0 bases, with 13 bases lying between them. The CDR3 is made up of 17 amino acids. Germline V CDR1 and CDR2: MGHRA, YSYEKL. The CDR3 sequence: CASSRTPPSSYNSPLHF. CDR3 nucleotide sequence: TGCGCCAGCAGCCGAACTCCCCCAAGCTCCTATAATTCACCCCTCCACTTT.

The chain is built from TRBV4-2 and TRBJ2-7; 14 nucleotides agree with TRBD2. The trim removed 1 base at V and 5 bases at J, leaving 10 bases unmatched. Germline V gene sequence: CDR1 LGHNA, CDR2 YNFKEQ. The CDR3 totals 18 residues. The CDR3 sequence: CASSQVQGTSGSSNEQYF. The CDR3 coding sequence is TGTGCCAGCAGCCAAGTTCAGGGGACTAGCGGGAGTTCCAACGAGCAGTACTTC.

The chain combines TRBV29-1 with TRBJ2-7; D remains ambiguous. The germline V gene encodes CDR1 SQVTM and CDR2 ANQGSEA. The CDR3 contains 12 residues. With 3 bases removed from V and 3 bases from J, the gap between germline ends came to 9 bases. Here the CDR3 reads CSVEAQSYEQYF. The CDR3 DNA reads as TGCAGCGTTGAGGCACAAAGCTACGAGCAGTACTTC.

This chain connects TRBV7-2 to TRBJ1-3; TRBD1 is a possible D gene (5 bases). Trimming left V 5 bases short and J 4 bases short, with 9 bases between. Germline-derived CDR1 and CDR2 are SGHTA and FQGNSA. This CDR3 is 13 amino acids long. CDR3 coding DNA: TGTGCCAGCAGCGCCGGACACGGAAACACCATATATTTT. Its translation: CASSAGHGNTIYF.

This clonotype has only a few counts. The CDR3 region has the DNA TGTGCCAGCAGCCCTACGACTAGCGGGGGCTCGGGGAATGAGCAGTTCTTC. Residues: CASSPTTSGGSGNEQFF. The chain has TRBV12-3 or TRBV12-4 and TRBJ2-1; 12 positions match TRBD2. The V gene end was trimmed by 6 bases and the J gene end by 7 bases; junction bases not matched to a gene: 13. The CDR3 runs to 17 residues.

V is TRBV30 and J is TRBJ1-4, with TRBD1 identical over 7 bases. The CDR3 contains 14 residues. CDR1 GTSNPN and CDR2 SVGIG come from the germline V gene (reference sequence). J was trimmed by 12 bases and V by 2 bases; bases with no gene match: 12. The CDR3 DNA reads TGTGCCTGGAGTATGCGACAGGGAAGGGGCGAACTGTTTTTT. Its protein product is CAWSMRQGRGELFF.

V and J are TRBV20-1 and TRBJ1-1; TRBD1 is a possible D gene (6 bases). The CDR3 contains 14 residues. Germline V lookup: CDR1 DFQATT, CDR2 SNEGSKA (reference sequence). Trimming stripped 5 bases from V and 4 bases from J, with 17 bases between. The CDR3 region is CSAPQGLRSTEAFF. CDR3 nucleotides: TGCAGTGCTCCCCAGGGGTTGAGAAGCACTGAAGCTTTCTTT.

This clonotype was seen more than once but under ten times. V is TRBV4-2 and J is TRBJ2-1, with 7 bases aligning to TRBD2. V trimming: 0 bases; J trimming: 3 bases; junction bases outside the gene matches: 5. This CDR3 is built from 16 residues. Germline CDR1 reads LGHNA; CDR2 reads YNFKEQ. CDR3 protein: CASSQEGRDYYNEQFF. CDR3 nucleotide sequence: TGTGCCAGCAGCCAAGAGGGACGGGACTACTACAATGAGCAGTTCTTC.

There are a few counts of this clonotype. The chain couples TRBV7-8 to TRBJ2-1, with 7 bases matching TRBD1. The CDR3 consists of 14 residues. Germline CDR1 SGHVS, CDR2 FQNEAQ. V lost 5 bases, J lost 5 bases, and 6 bases stayed unmatched. CDR3 coding DNA: TGTGCCAGCAGCCCCCCGGGACAGAACAATGAGCAGTTCTTC. Translating it yields CASSPPGQNNEQFF.

V and J are TRBV20-1 and TRBJ2-5; 9 bases are shared with TRBD2. This CDR3 comprises 13 residues. The junction had 5 bases not matched to a gene; V was cut back by 7 bases and J by 2 bases. Per the germline V gene, CDR1 is DFQATT and CDR2 is SNEGSKA (reference sequence). CDR3 DNA: TGCAGTGAGAGACTAGCGGCACAAGAGACCCAGTACTTC. The encoded protein is CSERLAAQETQYF.

The table lists this clonotype with a few counts. The chain employs TRBV11-2 and TRBJ2-2; possibly TRBD2 for D (5 bases). This CDR3 contains 16 residues. Germline values: CDR1 SGHAT, CDR2 FQNNGV. V was trimmed by 6 bases and J by 4 bases, leaving 18 bases between them. CDR3 region: CASSLSRAVFTGELFF. CDR3 sequence (DNA): TGTGCCAGCAGTCTATCGCGGGCAGTTTTCACCGGGGAGCTGTTTTTT. Drawing the rest from reference TRBV11-2 and TRBJ2-2, the complete variable domain is EAGVAQSPRYKIIEKRQSVAFWCNPISGHATLYWYQQILGQGPKLLIQFQNNGVVDDSQLPKDRFSAERLKGVDSTLKIQPAKLEDSAVYLCASSLSRAVFTGELFFGEGSRLTVL.

The rearrangement joins TRBV9 to TRBJ2-3, with D tentatively TRBD1 (6 bases). Germline V CDR1 and CDR2: SGDLS, YYNGEE. The CDR3 runs 13 residues. Trimming cost V 4 bases and J 4 bases, with 10 bases left between them. CDR3 residues: CASSPGVADTQYF. In DNA, the CDR3 is TGTGCCAGCAGCCCAGGGGTTGCAGATACGCAGTATTTT.

The chain carries TRBV25-1 and TRBJ2-3, with D maybe TRBD1 (5 bases). V lost 4 bases and J lost 5, with 16 bases in between. From germline, CDR1 is MGHDK and CDR2 SYGVNS. CDR3 length: 15 amino acids. This chain's CDR3 is CASSATAQGGDTQYF. DNA for the CDR3: TGTGCCAGCAGTGCGACGGCCCAGGGTGGAGATACGCAGTATTTT.